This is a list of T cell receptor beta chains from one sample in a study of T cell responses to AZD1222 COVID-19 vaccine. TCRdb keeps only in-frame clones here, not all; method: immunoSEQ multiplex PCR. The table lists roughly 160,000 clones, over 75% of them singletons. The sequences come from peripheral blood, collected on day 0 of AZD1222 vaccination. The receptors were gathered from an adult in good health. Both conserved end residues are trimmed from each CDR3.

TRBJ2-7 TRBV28 ASSLPSAGSSYEQY
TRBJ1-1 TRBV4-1 ASSQSTVGNTEAF
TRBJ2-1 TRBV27 ASRKDRPYNEQF
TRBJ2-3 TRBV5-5 ASSLTSSTDTQY
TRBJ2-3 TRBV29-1 SVATGDRDTQY
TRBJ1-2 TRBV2 ASSTGTAFYGYT
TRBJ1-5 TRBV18 ASSSRRDRDVQPQH
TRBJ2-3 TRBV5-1 ASSPSTPTDTQY
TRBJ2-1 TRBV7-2 ASSLLAGDYNEQF
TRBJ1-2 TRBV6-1 ASSELGSGAYGYT
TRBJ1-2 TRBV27 ASSYPHRQGWGYT
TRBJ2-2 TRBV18 ASSPGSRATGELF
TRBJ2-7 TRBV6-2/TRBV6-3 ASSTGTEYEGQY
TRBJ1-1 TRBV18 ASSPDRVYTEAF
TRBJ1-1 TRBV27 ASSFSGTEAF
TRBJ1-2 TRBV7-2 ASSRSSDGGGYT
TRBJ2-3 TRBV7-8 ASSLYGGTDTQY
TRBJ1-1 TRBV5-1 ASSLGRTMNTEAF
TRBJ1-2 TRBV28 ASSPPTVRLAGYT
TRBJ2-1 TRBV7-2 ASSGDRGNNEQF
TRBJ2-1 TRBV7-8 ASSLGSGTGTYNEQF
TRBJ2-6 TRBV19 ASSTGSGANVLT
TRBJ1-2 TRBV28 ASSLRDEFKGYGYT
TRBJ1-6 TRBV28 ASTLREYNSPLH
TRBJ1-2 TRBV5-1 ASSPAVDRSNYGYT
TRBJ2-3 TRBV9 ASSVEAGGLTDTQY
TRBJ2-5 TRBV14 ASSQEKHGVSRETQY
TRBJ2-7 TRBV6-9 ASTKPEAAFIYEQY
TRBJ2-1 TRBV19 AARTGGNEQF
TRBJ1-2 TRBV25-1 ASSDPRQGSAEYGYT
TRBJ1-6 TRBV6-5 ASSSRAGSPLH
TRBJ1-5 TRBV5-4 ASSLAQSNQPQH
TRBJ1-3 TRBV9 ASSATGDSGNTIY
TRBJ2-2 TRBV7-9 ASNQGQTNTGELF
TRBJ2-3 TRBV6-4 ASSDSRGATDTQY
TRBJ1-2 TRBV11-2 ASSLQGRVGYT
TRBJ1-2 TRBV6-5 ASHLGANYGYT
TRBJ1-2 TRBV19 ASSSWARGLNYGYT
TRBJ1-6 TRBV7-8 ASGPGQGDSPLH
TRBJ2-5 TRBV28 ASSLKGQGEETQY
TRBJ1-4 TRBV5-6 ASSLAWTGATNEKLF
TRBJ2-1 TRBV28 ASSFLGAEQF
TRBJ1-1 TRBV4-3 ASSQNGGDTEAF
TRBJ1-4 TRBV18 ASSPGAATNEKLF
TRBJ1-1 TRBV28 ASSPGLRMGMNTEAF
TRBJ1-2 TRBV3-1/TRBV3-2 ASNPAGTPYGYT
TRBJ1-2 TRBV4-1 ASSQDPFGYGYT
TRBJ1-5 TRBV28 ASSLRTGAVQPQH
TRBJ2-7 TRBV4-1 ASSQSHDLGPYEQY
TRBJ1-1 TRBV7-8 ASSLNRGRTEAF
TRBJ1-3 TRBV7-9 ASSPRDRGYTIY
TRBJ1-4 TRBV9 ASSAGPEREKLF